Detailed here is one T cell receptor (beta chain). This clonotype was recorded at least ten times. The sample holds no much larger clone one base away, and base qualities are not on file. V loses 5 bases at its end and J loses 4 bases; junction bases beyond the gene matches: 6. The CDR3 goes from the cysteine to the phenylalanine over 16 residues. Of the read, only the CDR3 DNA is kept; its 48 bases are in frame from base 1. These data belong to a study of T cells after yellow fever vaccination (dated by TCRdb to between 2019 and 2020). Turning to the overall study: Memory subsets (EM, EMRA, CM and Tscm) were sorted on a BD FACS Aria III using CD3, CD45RA, CCR7 and CD95 staining. The SMART-Seq v4 Ultra Low Input RNA kit was used to prepare libraries from fractions with low cell numbers. Bulk TCR alpha and beta repertoires were sequenced longitudinally to track T-cell clones before and after primary and booster YFV17D yellow fever vaccination. The cohort comprised two healthy male donors, one aged 18 to 30 and one aged 30 to 40 years. Bulk PBMC replicates and cell subsets were isolated from blood drawn at multiple timepoints before and after both primary and secondary immunization. Memory subsets were sorted on days 0, 15 and 45 and at 18 months after primary vaccination, and on days 0, 15 and 45 after the 30-year booster.

The paper's findings and limits, for the study overall: Only two donors were included in the study, so the extent to which the findings can be generalized is limited. On day 0, almost all vaccine-responding clonotypes were found to be below detection in the sorted memory subsets. Computational filtering was required because FACS-sorted repertoires could contain abundant contaminating clonotypes from the bulk population. Compared with the primary T-cell response, the secondary T-cell response was faster but weaker, reaching its peak on day 5 rather than on day 15. A small fraction of clonotypes showed up in both the CD4 and CD8 compartments, probably as a result of convergent recombination. Most clones expanded after primary vaccination were re-detected after the booster (around 96% of CD4 and around 88% of CD8), suggesting broad memory maintenance.

Sequencing was performed on an Illumina NovaSeq 6000. TCR cDNA was made using 5'RACE template switching, a step that added a universal primer site and unique molecular identifiers. Priming of cDNA synthesis was performed from both the TCR alpha and TCR beta constant segments. Libraries were amplified in two PCR steps, with sample barcodes and sequencing adapters added in the second step. Libraries were sequenced on Illumina HiSeq 2500 (2x100 bp) or NovaSeq (2x150 bp). The source study handled its data this way. MIGEC was used to demultiplex reads and collapse the reads into UMI consensus sequences, and MiXCR was used for V(D)J alignment. Using edgeR on replicate PBMC samples, clonotypes were called vaccine-responding if FDR was below 0.01 and the log2 fold change was above 5 up to day 15. Bulk clonotypes were assigned CD4 or CD8 identity according to which sequenced CD4 or CD8 repertoire held them at higher abundance. To estimate how each clone was distributed across memory phenotypes, clonotype frequencies in memory subsets were weighted by FACS-sorted cell numbers. The public sequencing data were trimmed at Q25 with fastp and processed into clonotypes with MiXCR by TCRdb, which kept only in-frame beta chains. All rows with the same CDR3 protein become a single entry with the most common DNA and genes. The V and J calls, along with clone size, are taken from TCRdb and not from the paper's own processing. For this sample the table gives 45,000 to 60,000 distinct CDR3 sequences, of which approximately 6.1% were detected only once. The ten largest clones capture roughly 30% of the sample.

Read against the paper, the sample's treatment or condition label means: live attenuated yellow fever vaccine strain. A standard Ficoll-Paque protocol was used to isolate PBMCs from peripheral blood. RNA from sorted memory subsets was extracted with the RNeasy Micro Kit. Sequencing used PBMCs, either bulk or a sorted T-cell subset (CD4+, CD8+, memory, or dextramer-sorted; not recorded which), obtained on the day of the yellow fever booster vaccination. The source of this sequence is a man younger than 35 who received the YFV17D yellow fever vaccine. The chain is made from TRBV12-3 or TRBV12-4 and TRBJ2-5, and TRBD2 matches 14 of the central bases. The DNA sequence is as follows: TGTGCCAGCAGTCAGACTAGCGGGGGGGCGTCAGAGACCCAGTACTTC. Its translation is CASSQTSGGASETQYF.